A single sample is the source of the 25 T cell receptor beta chains below, sequenced in a study of T-cell reconstitution after alpha-beta-depleted transplantation in children. As it was prepared, the TCRbeta library received unique molecular identifiers. TCRdb passed the PCR reads through MiXCR, listing each CDR3 protein once. The sample consists of 500,000 to 750,000 distinct CDR3 sequences, 27% of them appearing once. Sequences were derived from PBMCs, sampled before TCRalphabeta/CD19-depleted stem cell transplant. Receptors were obtained from a boy in the first two years of life with Wiskott-Aldrich syndrome, due to receive a stem cell transplant.

J is TRBJ1-4 and V is TRBV20-1; maybe TRBD1 (6 bases). Germline loops: CDR1 DFQATT, CDR2 SNEGSKA (reference sequence). V lost 0 bases and J 0 bases, leaving 20 bases between the germline ends. This CDR3 contains 19 residues. For the CDR3, the DNA is TGCAGTGCTAGAGATGTCGGACAGTGGGGGCGGGCAACTAATGAAAAACTGTTTTTT. This encodes CSARDVGQWGRATNEKLFF.

V and J are TRBV12-3 or TRBV12-4 and TRBJ2-1, with 12 bases aligning to TRBD2. Losses at the gene ends were 5 bases for V and 10 bases for J; bases not matched to a gene: 12. CDR3 length equals 16 residues. CDR3 region: CASSPRTSGISTEQFF. The CDR3 nucleotides read TGTGCCAGCAGTCCACGGACTAGCGGGATCTCTACCGAGCAGTTCTTC.

This sequence joins TRBV25-1 and TRBJ2-1; 8 bases map to TRBD2. The V and J ends lost 3 bases and 5 bases, in that order; junction bases with no gene match: 9. The CDR3 totals 16 residues. Germline V gives CDR1 MGHDK, CDR2 SYGVNS. The CDR3 coding sequence is TGTGCCAGCAGTGATCTAACTAGCGGATTCAACAATGAGCAGTTCTTC. Translation gives CASSDLTSGFNNEQFF.

The chain carries TRBV10-3 and TRBJ2-7; TRBD2 agrees at 8 bases. Germline loops: CDR1 ENHRY, CDR2 SYGVKD. Losses at the gene ends were 2 bases for V and 0 bases for J; bases not matched to a gene: 6. CDR3 length equals 16 residues. CDR3 coding DNA: TGTGCCATCAGTGAGGGCGGGAGGCTTAGCTCCTACGAGCAGTACTTC. Protein sequence: CAISEGGRLSSYEQYF.

Only a few counts were recorded for this clonotype. The V gene is TRBV25-1, the J gene TRBJ1-4; no firm D call. The germline V gene has CDR1 MGHDK and CDR2 SYGVNS. The CDR3 spans 14 residues. Trimming left V 2 bases short and J 8 bases short, with 12 bases between. CDR3 DNA sequence: TGTGCCAGCAGTGAAGCGACGCACGACGAAAAACTGTTTTTT. It yields the protein CASSEATHDEKLFF.

J is TRBJ2-3 and V is TRBV9; 8 bases line up with TRBD2. The CDR3 covers 14 residues. The ends lost 0 bases at V and 6 bases at J; junction bases unmatched: 3. The germline V gene has CDR1 SGDLS and CDR2 YYNGEE. The CDR3 DNA is TGTGCCAGCAGCGTAGCCAGCGGGGGTGATACGCAGTATTTT. It specifies CASSVASGGDTQYF.

The CDR3: CATSDPTGQGTGELFF. CDR3 DNA sequence: TGTGCCACCAGTGATCCGACCGGACAGGGGACCGGGGAGCTGTTTTTT. The J gene is TRBJ2-2, the V gene TRBV24-1; 9 nucleotides match TRBD1. Germline V gene sequence: CDR1 KGHDR, CDR2 SFDVKD. With V trimmed by 3 bases and J by 5 bases, 6 bases remained unmatched. The CDR3 loop spans 16 amino acids.

The V and J genes are TRBV5-6 and TRBJ1-2, with D possibly TRBD1 on 5 matching bases. There are 16 residues in the CDR3. V shed 4 bases and J shed 0 bases, with 16 bases lying between them. The germline CDR1 and CDR2 sequences are SGHDT and YYEEEE. The CDR3 is CASSAWGSEANYGYTF. As DNA, the CDR3 is TGTGCCAGCAGCGCATGGGGGTCCGAAGCTAACTATGGCTACACCTTC.

The rearrangement joins TRBV2 to TRBJ2-7, with 7 bases that match TRBD1. This CDR3 comprises 15 residues. Germline V gene data show CDR1 as SNHLY and CDR2 as FYNNEI. The V segment lost 6 bases and the J segment 5 bases; nucleotides outside the gene matches: 13. The CDR3 here is CASSLRQGSYNEQYF. The CDR3 DNA sequence: TGTGCCAGCAGCTTAAGACAGGGCTCATACAACGAGCAGTACTTC.

The chain is built from TRBV28 and TRBJ2-3; 8 nucleotides align to TRBD2. The CDR3 spans 12 residues. Germline V CDR1 and CDR2: MDHEN, SYDVKM. Trimming cost V 7 bases and J 4 bases; bases outside gene matches: 1. CDR3 in amino acids: CASNGGADTQYF. The CDR3 nucleotides read TGTGCCAGCAACGGGGGGGCAGATACGCAGTATTTT.

The chain is built from TRBV19 and TRBJ2-1; D is perhaps TRBD2 (6 bases). Trimming stripped 10 bases from V and 4 bases from J, with 17 bases between. The CDR3 loop spans 14 amino acids. From germline, CDR1 is LNHDA and CDR2 SQIVND (reference sequence). CDR3 residues: CATSGLNGYNEQFF. The DNA of the CDR3 is TGTGCCACTTCGGGACTCAACGGATACAATGAGCAGTTCTTC.

The chain links TRBV7-2 to TRBJ1-5; D may be TRBD1 (5 bases). Trimming cost V 1 base and J 3 bases, with 7 bases left between them. The V gene's germline CDR1 is SGHTA and CDR2 FQGNSA. The CDR3 covers 14 residues. The CDR3 DNA sequence: TGTGCCAGCAGCTTAGTCAGGGACAATCAGCCCCAGCATTTT. It codes for CASSLVRDNQPQHF.

The chain links TRBV19 to TRBJ2-2; TRBD1 aligns across 7 bases. J was trimmed by 0 bases and V by 4 bases; bases with no gene match: 8. There are 17 residues in the CDR3. Germline loops: CDR1 LNHDA, CDR2 SQIVND (reference sequence). The chain's CDR3 is CASSSYRGLTNTGELFF. In DNA form, the CDR3 reads TGTGCCAGTAGTAGCTACAGGGGCCTTACGAACACCGGGGAGCTGTTTTTT.

The sample holds a few counts of this clonotype. The chain uses TRBV6-1 and TRBJ2-1, with D uncertain. The CDR3 loop spans 14 amino acids. In germline, CDR1 is MNHNS, CDR2 SASEGT. Trimming pared 8 bases from V and 5 bases from J, leaving 16 bases between. The CDR3, as DNA: TGTGCCAGCGCAAGGCGAAGTCTAAACAATGAGCAGTTCTTC. It is translated as CASARRSLNNEQFF.

This clonotype was counted only a few times. The rearrangement uses TRBV11-2 and TRBJ2-7; no firm D call. V was cut by 2 bases and J by 0 bases, with 11 bases left in between. This CDR3 comprises 15 residues. Germline values: CDR1 SGHAT, CDR2 FQNNGV. This chain's CDR3 is CASSLLAAYSYEQYF. The CDR3 bases are TGTGCCAGCAGCTTACTGGCGGCCTACTCCTACGAGCAGTACTTC. The whole variable domain, filled in from reference TRBV11-2 and TRBJ2-7, reads EAGVAQSPRYKIIEKRQSVAFWCNPISGHATLYWYQQILGQGPKLLIQFQNNGVVDDSQLPKDRFSAERLKGVDSTLKIQPAKLEDSAVYLCASSLLAAYSYEQYFGPGTRLTVT.

The chain has TRBV18 and TRBJ1-3, with TRBD1 matching over 7 bases. Germline CDR1 and CDR2: KGHSH and LQKENI. The CDR3 runs 15 residues. Trimming cost V 6 bases and J 8 bases; bases outside gene matches: 13. The CDR3 here is CASSPTRQGGDTIYF. The CDR3 DNA reads TGTGCCAGCTCGCCAACGAGACAGGGCGGAGACACCATATATTTT. Full variable domain (outside the CDR3, taken from reference TRBV18 and TRBJ1-3): NAGVMQNPRHLVRRRGQEARLRCSPMKGHSHVYWYRQLPEEGLKFMVYLQKENIIDESGMPKERFSAEFPKEGPSILRIQQVVRGDSAAYFCASSPTRQGGDTIYFGEGSWLTVV.

There are a few counts of this clonotype. The V gene is TRBV15, the J gene TRBJ2-7, with D hard to call. Per the germline V gene, CDR1 is LNHNV and CDR2 is YYDKDF (reference sequence). Trimming took 0 bases from V and 3 from J, leaving 9 bases between them. The CDR3 contains 14 residues. CDR3 in DNA: TGTGCCACCAGCAGAGAGAGCAGAAACTACGAGCAGTACTTC. Translation: CATSRESRNYEQYF.

There are a few counts of this clonotype. The genes are TRBV2 and TRBJ2-1; 12 bases match TRBD2. The CDR3 spans 13 residues. Germline loops: CDR1 SNHLY, CDR2 FYNNEI. After removal of 9 bases from V and 7 bases from J, the junction contained 4 bases not matched to a gene. DNA of the CDR3: TGTGCCAGGACTAGCGGGAGTCGAAATGAGCAGTTCTTC. This encodes CARTSGSRNEQFF.

In its sample, this clonotype was seen a few times. The rearrangement uses TRBV20-1 and TRBJ2-2; D is undetermined. With 0 bases removed from V and 1 base from J, the gap between germline ends came to 0 bases. Germline-derived CDR1 and CDR2 are DFQATT and SNEGSKA (reference sequence). The CDR3 is 12 amino acids. The CDR3 region is CSARENTGELFF. Written as DNA, the CDR3 is TGCAGTGCTAGAGAGAACACCGGGGAGCTGTTTTTT.

This clonotype was detected only a few times. The J gene is TRBJ1-2, the V gene TRBV12-3 or TRBV12-4; TRBD1 aligns across 7 bases. The CDR3 covers 13 residues. V shed 6 bases and J 9 bases; nucleotides not matched to a gene: 10. The CDR3 is CASSTRDSGRYTF. CDR3 nucleotide sequence: TGTGCCAGCAGCACCCGGGACAGTGGGCGCTACACCTTC.

This clonotype showed up just a few times. The chain employs TRBV6-1 and TRBJ2-5; 9 bases match TRBD2. Per germline, CDR1 MNHNS and CDR2 SASEGT. After removal of 4 bases from V and 4 bases from J, the junction contained 10 bases not matched to a gene. The CDR3 is 16 amino acids. The CDR3 bases are TGTGCCAGCAGTGGTCTAGCGGGAAGTTTGTCAGAGACCCAGTACTTC. Translating it yields CASSGLAGSLSETQYF.

The gene calls are TRBV20-1 and TRBJ2-1; 9 nucleotides match TRBD2. The J segment lost 14 bases and the V segment lost 1 base, leaving 6 bases of the junction unmatched. The CDR3 is 12 residues long. Per germline, CDR1 DFQATT and CDR2 SNEGSKA (reference sequence). The CDR3 region is CSARVAGELEFF. CDR3 DNA: TGCAGTGCTAGAGTAGCGGGAGAGTTGGAGTTCTTC.

DNA for the CDR3: TGCGCCAGCAGCATGGAAGGGGAGGTCAATGGCTACACCTTC. This translates into CASSMEGEVNGYTF. The rearrangement joins TRBV5-1 to TRBJ1-2; D is possibly TRBD1 (5 bases). With 4 bases removed from V and 6 bases from J, the gap between germline ends came to 16 bases. This CDR3 has 14 amino acids. Germline CDR1 reads SGHRS; CDR2 reads YFSETQ.

This clonotype was counted between two and nine times. This chain joins TRBV20-1 and TRBJ2-1, with 8 bases aligning to TRBD2. The V segment lost 1 base and the J segment 4 bases; nucleotides outside the gene matches: 9. Germline V CDR1 and CDR2: DFQATT, SNEGSKA (reference sequence). The CDR3 is made up of 16 amino acids. This CDR3 is CSARVSGGGSYNEQFF. The CDR3 nucleotides are TGCAGTGCTAGAGTATCGGGGGGGGGATCTTACAATGAGCAGTTCTTC.

This clonotype was seen just once. The chain combines TRBV5-1 with TRBJ1-1; 10 bases align to TRBD1. The germline V gene has CDR1 SGHRS and CDR2 YFSETQ. This CDR3 region has 18 residues. J was trimmed by 2 bases and V by 3 bases; bases with no gene match: 13. The CDR3 region is CASSSRPPGQGFNTEAFF. The CDR3 DNA reads as TGCGCCAGCAGCTCTCGGCCCCCGGGACAGGGGTTCAACACTGAAGCTTTCTTT.